The T cell receptor (beta chain) described here comes from a study of shared clonotypes between healthy human individuals. Overall study results and limits: The naive CD4 repertoires of a few donors were compared, and around 5% of clonotypes were shared. The generation probabilities recorded for non-shared clonotypes fell below those of clonotypes shared by all four donors.

Naive CD8 cells were CD45RO-negative, positively selected for CCR7, excluding terminally differentiated effector memory CD45RA+ cells. Only Caucasian adults living in Nashville, Tennessee served as donors. Of note for this clone: Its antigen is unknown.

At the deep level, the assay was run. Some clones are missing from TCRdb's copy, which holds only in-frame ones; the method was immunoSEQ multiplex PCR. The sample consists of about 2 million clones, roughly 95% of them appearing once. Sequenced material: naive CD8+ T cells sorted from blood. The TCR was taken from a young man in good health.

The DNA for the CDR3 is TGTGCCAGCAGTGATGACCCTCGCACAGATACGCAGTATTTT. Its translation is CASSDDPRTDTQYF. The chain has TRBV6-1 and TRBJ2-3, with D uncertain. Trimming stripped 3 bases from V and 1 base from J, with 8 bases between. Germline V gives CDR1 MNHNS, CDR2 SASEGT. CDR3 length equals 14 residues.